The source of this T cell receptor beta chain is a study of T cells in localized non-small cell lung cancer. With V trimmed by 11 bases and J by 2 bases, 7 bases remained unmatched. Germline loops: CDR1 MNHNS, CDR2 SASEGT. This CDR3 is 15 amino acids long. Measured with immunoSEQ multiplex PCR; TCRdb has only the in-frame clones, and not every one. Here the sample spans 60,000 to 85,000 clones, 86% being singletons. Here the sequenced sample was peripheral blood, taken before any cancer treatment. The sequence came from an older male donor with stage III squamous cell lung carcinoma. The V call is TRBV6-1, the J call TRBJ2-2; the match to TRBD1 covers 11 bases. The CDR3 spells CALRGTGGNTGELFF. CDR3 coding DNA: TGTGCCCTTCGTGGGACAGGGGGTAACACCGGGGAGCTGTTTTTT.